Below are 8 T cell receptor beta chains sequenced from a single sample in a study of blood T cell repertoires in COVID-19 (dated by TCRdb to the early 2020s). Receptors were amplified or captured by the immunoSEQ multiplex PCR assay. TCRdb holds this immuneACCESS table with in-frame rearrangements only. Some clones are missing; in checked studies, unresolved V genes explain under half, and the rest has no known cause. This sample gives about 90,000 clones in total; over 75% of them show up just once. The ten top clones hold 13% of the sample. Sequenced: peripheral blood. These receptor sequences come from a human donor in a cohort sampled during active COVID-19.

This clone showed up just a few times. This chain connects TRBV30 to TRBJ1-2, with D tentatively TRBD1 (6 bases). Trimming took off 0 bases at V and 3 bases at J, with 14 bases between the two ends. There are 15 residues in the CDR3. Germline values: CDR1 GTSNPN, CDR2 SVGIG (reference sequence). CDR3 amino acids: CAWSVQGQGHYGYTF. The CDR3 DNA sequence: TGTGCCTGGAGTGTACAGGGACAAGGTCACTATGGCTACACCTTC.

V usage is TRBV18 and J usage is TRBJ1-3, with D perhaps TRBD1 (5 bases). Trimming pared 2 bases from V and 0 bases from J, leaving 8 bases between. This CDR3 region has 15 residues. Germline CDR1 reads KGHSH; CDR2 reads LQKENI. CDR3 residues: CASSPGAVSGNTIYF. The CDR3 nucleotides are TGTGCCAGCTCACCAGGGGCCGTCTCTGGAAACACCATATATTTT.

Notes on this clone: Other DNA sequences in this sample translate to the same CDR3. This sequence joins TRBV5-1 and TRBJ2-3, with D perhaps matching TRBD2 (6 bases). V dropped 5 bases and J dropped 2 bases, with 15 bases sitting between them. CDR3 length: 15 residues. Germline CDR1 and CDR2: SGHRS and YFSETQ. The CDR3 region is CASRSGLPITDTQYF. Here the CDR3 DNA reads TGCGCCAGCAGGTCGGGACTTCCAATCACAGATACGCAGTATTTT.

The CDR3 DNA reads TGTGCCAGCTCACCCGACAGGGAAGACGAGCAGTACTTC. Residues: CASSPDREDEQYF. This rearrangement joins TRBV18 to TRBJ2-7, with 7 bases that match TRBD1. V was pared by 3 bases and J by 5 bases, with 4 bases of the junction left unmatched. Germline V gene lookup returns CDR1 KGHSH and CDR2 LQKENI. The CDR3 sequence is 13 residues long.

The CDR3 DNA sequence: TGCGCCAGCAGCCAGTCCCCGGGACAGGGCTTGAACACTGAAGCTTTCTTT. It specifies CASSQSPGQGLNTEAFF. V usage is TRBV4-1 and J usage is TRBJ1-1, with TRBD1 matching over 9 bases. The CDR3 is 17 residues long. Germline V CDR1 and CDR2: MGHRA, YSYEKL. Trimming at V came to 3 bases and at J to 0 bases, leaving 8 bases not matched to a gene.

V gene TRBV30 combines with J gene TRBJ2-5, with 9 positions matching TRBD2. Looked up from germline, CDR1 is GTSNPN and CDR2 is SVGIG (reference sequence). The CDR3 is 15 residues long. The V gene end was trimmed by 0 bases and the J gene end by 1 base; junction bases not matched to a gene: 3. The DNA of the CDR3 is TGTGCCTGGAGTGTTGGGACTAGCAGCCAAGAGACCCAGTACTTC. Translated, it gives CAWSVGTSSQETQYF. Full variable domain (remainder filled in from reference TRBV30 and TRBJ2-5): SQTIHQWPATLVQPVGSPLSLECTVEGTSNPNLYWYRQAAGRGLQLLFYSVGIGQISSEVPQNLSASRPQDRQFILSSKKLLLSDSGFYLCAWSVGTSSQETQYFGPGTRLLVL.

In its sample, this clone was seen a few times. The chain employs TRBV2 and TRBJ2-4; the match to TRBD1 covers 7 bases. CDR3 length: 14 amino acids. V shed 0 bases and J 8 bases; nucleotides not matched to a gene: 4. CDR1 is SNHLY, CDR2 FYNNEI, per germline. CDR3 nucleotides: TGTGCCAGCAGTGAAGCGACAGGGTTGTACATTCAGTACTTC. Protein product: CASSEATGLYIQYF.

This CDR3 is CAWTPQQDQPQHF. DNA for the CDR3: TGTGCCTGGACCCCCCAGCAGGATCAGCCCCAGCATTTT. This chain uses TRBV30 with TRBJ1-5; D unclear. Germline-derived CDR1 and CDR2 are GTSNPN and SVGIG (reference sequence). Trimming stripped 4 bases from V and 5 bases from J, with 12 bases between. The CDR3 is 13 residues long.